This T cell receptor (beta chain) was identified in a study of chemoradiotherapy in HPV16-positive cancers. The overall study: Candidate HPV-specific clones and shared TCR motifs came from two HPV16-positive patients.

This clone was observed a single time. Assay: immunoSEQ multiplex PCR; the TCRdb copy retains only in-frame clones and omits some. The top ten clones hold roughly 8.1% of a sample with about 2,300 clones, roughly nine tenths of them seen once. Germline trimming cut 5 bases from V and 2 bases from J; bases unmatched to any gene: 5. There are 15 residues in the CDR3. In germline, CDR1 is SGHAT, CDR2 FQDESV (reference sequence). This TCR was sampled from a human donor with HPV-associated anogenital cancer. The chain has TRBV11-1 and TRBJ2-7, with TRBD1 identical over 11 bases. The material sequenced was tumor tissue, taken from a patient who underwent chemoradiotherapy. CDR3 nucleotides: TGTGCCAGCAGCCCGGACAGGGGGCTAACCTACGAGCAGTACTTC. Protein sequence: CASSPDRGLTYEQYF.